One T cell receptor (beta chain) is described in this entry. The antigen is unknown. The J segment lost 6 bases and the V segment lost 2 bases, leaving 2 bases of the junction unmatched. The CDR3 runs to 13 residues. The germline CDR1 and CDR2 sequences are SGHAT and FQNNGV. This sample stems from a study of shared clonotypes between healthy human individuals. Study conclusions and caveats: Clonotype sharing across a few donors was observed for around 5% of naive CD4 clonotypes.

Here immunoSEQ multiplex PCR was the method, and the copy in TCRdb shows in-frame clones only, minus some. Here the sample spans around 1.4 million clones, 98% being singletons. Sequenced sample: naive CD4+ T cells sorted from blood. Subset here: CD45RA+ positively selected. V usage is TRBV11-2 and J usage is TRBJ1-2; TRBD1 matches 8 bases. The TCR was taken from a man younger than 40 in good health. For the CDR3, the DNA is TGTGCCAGCAGCTTAATACAGGGGGATGGCTACACCTTC. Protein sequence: CASSLIQGDGYTF.